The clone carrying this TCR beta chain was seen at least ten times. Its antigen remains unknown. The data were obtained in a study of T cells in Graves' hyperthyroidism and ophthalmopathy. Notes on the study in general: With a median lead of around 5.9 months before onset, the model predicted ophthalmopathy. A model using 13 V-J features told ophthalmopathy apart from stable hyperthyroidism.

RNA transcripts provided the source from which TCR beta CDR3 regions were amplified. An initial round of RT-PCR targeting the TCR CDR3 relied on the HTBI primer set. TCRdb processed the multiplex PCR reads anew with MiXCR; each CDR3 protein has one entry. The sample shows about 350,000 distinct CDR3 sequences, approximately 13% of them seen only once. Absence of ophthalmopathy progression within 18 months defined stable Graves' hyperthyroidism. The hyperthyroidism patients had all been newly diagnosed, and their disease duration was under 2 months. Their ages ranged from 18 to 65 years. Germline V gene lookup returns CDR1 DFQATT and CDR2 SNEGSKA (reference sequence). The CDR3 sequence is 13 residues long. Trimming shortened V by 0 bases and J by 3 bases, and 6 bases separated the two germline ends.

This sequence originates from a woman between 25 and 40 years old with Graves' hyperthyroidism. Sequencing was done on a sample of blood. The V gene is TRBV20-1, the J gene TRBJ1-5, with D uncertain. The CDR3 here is CSAREGLNQPQHF. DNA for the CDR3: TGCAGTGCTAGAGAAGGGCTCAATCAGCCCCAGCATTTT.